The 25 T cell receptor beta chains below come from one sample, sequenced in a study of cytomegalovirus exposure and HLA in healthy donors. Primers: 60 Vbeta forward and 13 Jbeta reverse. Profiled with immunoSEQ multiplex PCR; TCRdb holds only in-frame clones, not every one. Of about 140,000 clones in the sample, roughly three quarters were seen once. Sequencing was done on a sample of PBMCs. The source is a young woman in good health and CMV-seronegative.

This chain links TRBV18 with TRBJ1-1, with TRBD1 matching over 9 bases. The CDR3 contains 17 residues. CDR1 is KGHSH, CDR2 LQKENI, per germline. Trimming took 6 bases from V and 4 from J; bases not matched to a gene: 15. The CDR3 nucleotides are TGTGCCAGCTCTTTTGGACAGGGGTCGTTGGGAAGCACTGAAGCTTTCTTT. Translation: CASSFGQGSLGSTEAFF.

This chain links TRBV10-3 with TRBJ1-3; D is possibly TRBD1 (5 bases). Trimming pared 6 bases from V and 0 bases from J, leaving 6 bases between. CDR1 ENHRY and CDR2 SYGVKD come from the germline V gene. The CDR3 consists of 13 residues. For the CDR3, the DNA is TGTGCCATCAGAACAGGCTCTGGAAACACCATATATTTT. Translation gives CAIRTGSGNTIYF.

The chain carries TRBV5-1 and TRBJ1-2; no firm D call. The V gene lost 0 bases and the J gene lost 5 bases, with 11 bases spanning the gap. CDR3 size: 14 residues. The V gene's germline CDR1 is SGHRS and CDR2 YFSETQ. The CDR3 region is CASSLGDTAYGYTF. Written as DNA, the CDR3 is TGCGCCAGCAGCTTGGGAGACACGGCGTATGGCTACACCTTC.

CDR3 DNA sequence: TGTGCCAGCAGCTTACAGGGTGGGGGCTACACCTTC. It yields the protein CASSLQGGGYTF. The V gene is TRBV7-3, the J gene TRBJ1-2, with D perhaps TRBD1 (5 bases). Trimming removed 2 bases at V and 8 bases at J, with 9 bases between. The CDR3 length is 12 residues. The germline CDR1 and CDR2 sequences are SGHTA and FQGTGA.

The chain employs TRBV5-1 and TRBJ1-1; D remains unclear. Trimming stripped 0 bases from V and 1 base from J, with 7 bases between. The CDR3 spans 14 residues. The germline V gene has CDR1 SGHRS and CDR2 YFSETQ. CDR3 sequence reads: CASSLEHGNTEAFF. The DNA for the CDR3 is TGCGCCAGCAGCTTGGAACATGGGAACACTGAAGCTTTCTTT.

This clone was picked up a small number of times. The chain is built from TRBV6-1 and TRBJ2-7; no reliable D call. Germline CDR1 is MNHNS and CDR2 is SASEGT. The CDR3 spans 15 residues. Trimming removed 1 base at V and 0 bases at J, with 10 bases between. CDR3 sequence reads: CASSEVAADSYEQYV. The CDR3 region has the DNA TGTGCCAGCAGTGAAGTCGCGGCGGACTCCTACGAGCAGTACGTC.

This chain links TRBV2 with TRBJ1-5, with D tentatively TRBD1 (5 bases). The length of the CDR3 is 16 residues. CDR1 is SNHLY, CDR2 FYNNEI, per germline. V was pared by 2 bases and J by 0 bases, with 11 bases between. The CDR3 loop is CASSEQGGNSNQPQHF. CDR3 bases: TGTGCCAGCAGTGAACAGGGAGGGAATAGCAATCAGCCCCAGCATTTT.

This chain joins TRBV5-1 and TRBJ2-5, with TRBD2 matching over 16 bases. From germline, CDR1 is SGHRS and CDR2 YFSETQ. This CDR3 is 17 amino acids long. The J segment lost 5 bases and the V segment lost 4 bases, leaving 8 bases of the junction unmatched. DNA of the CDR3: TGCGCCAGCAGCGCCGGGACTAGCGGGGGGGCCCACGAGACCCAGTACTTC. Encoded protein: CASSAGTSGGAHETQYF. Full variable domain (outside the CDR3, taken from reference TRBV5-1 and TRBJ2-5): KAGVTQTPRYLIKTRGQQVTLSCSPISGHRSVSWYQQTPGQGLQFLFEYFSETQRNKGNFPGRFSGRQFSNSRSEMNVSTLELGDSALYLCASSAGTSGGAHETQYFGPGTRLLVL.

This clone showed up just a few times. Relative to the germline gene, one junction end is altered; a read error may explain this. The chain joins TRBV6-5 to TRBJ2-7, with 13 bases that match TRBD2. The germline V gene encodes CDR1 MNHEY and CDR2 SVGAGI. There are 13 residues in the CDR3. CDR3 nucleotides: TGTGCCAGCAGCCCCGGACTAGCGGGAGACCCGACCTTC. Residues: CASSPGLAGDPTF.

Note on this clone: This CDR3 is also generated by other DNA sequences in the sample. The chain has TRBV6-1 and TRBJ2-1, with TRBD2 matching 9 bases. The germline gives CDR1 MNHNS, CDR2 SASEGT. The length of the CDR3 is 14 residues. The J segment lost 4 bases and the V segment lost 5 bases, leaving 3 bases of the junction unmatched. The CDR3 spells CASSRLADYNEQFF. The CDR3 nucleotides read TGTGCCAGCAGTCGACTAGCGGATTACAATGAGCAGTTCTTC.

The chain is built from TRBV5-6 and TRBJ2-5; D unresolved. Germline V CDR1 and CDR2: SGHDT, YYEEEE. V was cut by 4 bases and J by 5 bases, with 6 bases left in between. This CDR3 comprises 11 residues. This chain's CDR3 is CASSQAETQYF. CDR3 bases: TGTGCCAGCAGCCAAGCTGAGACCCAGTACTTC.

This chain links TRBV28 with TRBJ2-7, with 8 bases aligning to TRBD1. After removal of 5 bases from V and 2 bases from J, the junction contained 5 bases not matched to a gene. CDR3 length: 14 residues. Germline V CDR1 and CDR2: MDHEN, SYDVKM. DNA of the CDR3: TGTGCCAGCAGTCCCTCGGGACAGGCCTACGAGCAGTACGTC. Amino acid sequence: CASSPSGQAYEQYV.

The chain uses TRBV9 and TRBJ2-5, with D possibly matching TRBD2 (5 bases). Trimming stripped 0 bases from V and 4 bases from J, with 16 bases between. This CDR3 has 16 amino acids. The germline V gene encodes CDR1 SGDLS and CDR2 YYNGEE. The CDR3, as DNA: TGTGCCAGCAGCGTAGGAACAGCCGAGAGGGCAGAGACCCAGTACTTC. Translating it yields CASSVGTAERAETQYF.

The chain has TRBV30 and TRBJ1-2, with 9 positions matching TRBD1. Trimming at V came to 1 base and at J to 8 bases, leaving 8 bases not matched to a gene. This CDR3 is built from 14 residues. CDR1 is GTSNPN and CDR2 is SVGIG in the germline V gene (reference sequence). CDR3 in amino acids: CAWSAGTGPLGYTF. In DNA, the CDR3 is TGTGCCTGGAGTGCGGGGACAGGGCCACTCGGCTACACCTTC.

V usage is TRBV7-3 and J usage is TRBJ2-3, with TRBD2 identical over 12 bases. Germline V gives CDR1 SGHTA, CDR2 FQGTGA. Trimming removed 5 bases from V and 3 bases from J; junction bases left unmatched: 6. The CDR3 sequence is 16 residues long. The CDR3 sequence is CASSKTSGSLTDTQYF. As DNA, the CDR3 is TGTGCCAGCAGCAAGACTAGCGGGAGTTTGACAGATACGCAGTATTTT.

V is TRBV27 and J is TRBJ2-2; 10 bases agree with TRBD2. This CDR3 spans 15 amino acids. V trimming: 11 bases; J trimming: 5 bases; junction bases outside the gene matches: 11. Germline CDR1 and CDR2: MNHEY and SMNVEV (reference sequence). CDR3 DNA sequence: TGTGCCTCCCGCGTAGGACTAGCGGCGACCGGGGAGCTGTTTTTT. Translated, it gives CASRVGLAATGELFF.

V is TRBV6-5 and J is TRBJ1-5; D may be TRBD1 (5 bases). This CDR3 has 15 amino acids. CDR1 and CDR2 (germline): MNHEY, SVGAGI. Deletions cut 6 bases from V and 4 bases from J, with 16 bases between. CDR3 sequence: CASRSRGVGNQPQHF. The CDR3 DNA follows: TGTGCCAGCAGAAGCCGGGGGGTCGGGAATCAGCCCCAGCATTTT.

The CDR3 region is CASSPDRGSGLKQYF. The DNA for the CDR3 is TGCGCCAGCAGCCCAGACAGGGGTTCCGGGTTAAAGCAGTATTTT. The chain combines TRBV5-1 with TRBJ2-3; TRBD1 agrees at 8 bases. The CDR3 runs to 15 residues. Germline V gives CDR1 SGHRS, CDR2 YFSETQ. J gave up 11 bases and V 4 bases, and 15 bases lay outside the gene matches.

The chain couples TRBV7-6 to TRBJ1-2; perhaps TRBD1 as D (6 bases). The germline V gene has CDR1 SGHVS and CDR2 FNYEAQ. The CDR3 is 13 amino acids. V was cut by 5 bases and J by 3 bases, with 10 bases left in between. CDR3 in amino acids: CASSAQGHYGYTF. The CDR3 DNA sequence: TGTGCCAGCAGCGCACAGGGTCACTATGGCTACACCTTC.

The chain couples TRBV25-1 to TRBJ2-2; D might be TRBD1 (5 bases). In germline, CDR1 is MGHDK, CDR2 SYGVNS. Trimming took 4 bases from V and 7 from J, leaving 10 bases between them. The CDR3 spans 13 residues. CDR3 sequence reads: CASSASGIGELFF. The CDR3, as DNA: TGTGCCAGCAGTGCGTCAGGGATCGGGGAGCTGTTTTTT.

The chain carries TRBV2 and TRBJ2-2; D might be TRBD2 (6 bases). Germline CDR1 is SNHLY and CDR2 is FYNNEI. V gave up 3 bases and J gave up 11 bases, with 13 bases separating them. CDR3 size: 13 residues. The CDR3 loop is CASSELGAGELFF. Written as DNA, the CDR3 is TGTGCCAGCAGTGAGCTTGGGGCGGGAGAGCTGTTTTTT.

The chain has TRBV4-2 and TRBJ1-1; D gene ambiguous. The CDR3 loop spans 13 amino acids. Trimming cost V 0 bases and J 3 bases, with 5 bases left between them. CDR1 LGHNA and CDR2 YNFKEQ come from the germline V gene. The CDR3 spells CASSQDPYTEAFF. CDR3 coding DNA: TGTGCCAGCAGCCAAGATCCGTACACTGAAGCTTTCTTT.

The rearrangement links TRBV15 to TRBJ1-1; D gene ambiguous. CDR1 and CDR2 from the germline V gene are LNHNV and YYDKDF (reference sequence). This CDR3 is built from 17 residues. V lost 0 bases, J lost 0 bases, and 14 bases lay in between. The CDR3 loop reads CATSRDTAPGLNTEAFF. The CDR3 DNA reads as TGTGCCACCAGCAGAGATACGGCGCCAGGATTGAACACTGAAGCTTTCTTT.

This chain links TRBV7-9 with TRBJ2-5; D is possibly TRBD1 (6 bases). The V gene's germline CDR1 is SEHNR and CDR2 FQNEAQ (reference sequence). This CDR3 comprises 13 residues. V lost 6 bases and J 10 bases, leaving 18 bases between the germline ends. CDR3: CASSRGYESDQYF. The CDR3 DNA is TGTGCCAGCAGTAGGGGGTACGAGTCGGACCAGTACTTC.

This clone came up once. DNA of the CDR3: TGTGCCAGTAGAACTCCGGGACAGGGGAACTATGGCTACACCTTC. Its protein product is CASRTPGQGNYGYTF. The genes are TRBV19 and TRBJ1-2; 10 positions match TRBD1. With 6 bases clipped from V and 2 bases from J, the junction kept 6 bases outside the gene matches. Germline assignment: CDR1 LNHDA and CDR2 SQIVND (reference sequence). The CDR3 spans 15 residues.